Listed below are T cell receptor beta chains from one sample, sequenced in a study of T-cell memory formation after mild COVID-19. In TCRdb, the 5' RACE reads were re-called with MiXCR into one record per CDR3 protein. The table includes about 130,000 distinct CDR3 sequences, less than 25% detected once. Sample: PBMCs or a T cell subset sorted from them (not recorded which). The receptor set was obtained from an adult woman who had mild COVID-19 (a few samples of this study predate the infection). Cell type and time point are not known. CDR3s include the opening cysteine and the closing phenylalanine or tryptophan. The order of the fields is clone size, J gene, V gene, CDR3 protein. Clone sizes are given selectively: once, few, many, or a class where the clone is expanded.

clone_size: -; j_call: TRBJ2-7; v_call: TRBV5-1; cdr3_aa: CASSLEGGPHQYF
clone_size: few; j_call: TRBJ1-2; v_call: TRBV12-3/TRBV12-4; cdr3_aa: CASSFGAIYGYTF
clone_size: few; j_call: TRBJ2-2; v_call: TRBV5-1; cdr3_aa: CASSLYPGTAVTGELFF
clone_size: -; j_call: TRBJ1-2; v_call: TRBV29-1; cdr3_aa: CSVDGGGFVDGYTF
clone_size: -; j_call: TRBJ2-7; v_call: TRBV29-1; cdr3_aa: CSVDQKEGGDSYEQYF
clone_size: few; j_call: TRBJ2-1; v_call: TRBV5-1; cdr3_aa: CASSLGLAEHYNEQFF
clone_size: -; j_call: TRBJ1-3; v_call: TRBV6-5; cdr3_aa: CASSYSSAVTSSGNTIYF
clone_size: -; j_call: TRBJ2-3; v_call: TRBV29-1; cdr3_aa: CSVVGLAEGNTDTQYF
clone_size: -; j_call: TRBJ1-2; v_call: TRBV27; cdr3_aa: CASSLSGVYGYTF
clone_size: few; j_call: TRBJ1-2; v_call: TRBV29-1; cdr3_aa: CSGMTGQGYGYTF
clone_size: -; j_call: TRBJ2-3; v_call: TRBV4-1; cdr3_aa: CASSQQGLAETDTQYF
clone_size: -; j_call: TRBJ1-4; v_call: TRBV6-1; cdr3_aa: CASSGRTNNGLFF
clone_size: few; j_call: TRBJ1-2; v_call: TRBV6-5; cdr3_aa: CASSYSGGSSYGYTF
clone_size: -; j_call: TRBJ2-2; v_call: TRBV10-3; cdr3_aa: CAISDGGLNTGELFF
clone_size: many; j_call: TRBJ2-2; v_call: TRBV9; cdr3_aa: CASSVAPEGGVTGELFF
clone_size: -; j_call: TRBJ2-1; v_call: TRBV29-1; cdr3_aa: CSVEASRLAASMPGYNEQFF
clone_size: -; j_call: TRBJ2-5; v_call: TRBV3-1; cdr3_aa: CASSLRGGPQETQYF
clone_size: -; j_call: TRBJ2-2; v_call: TRBV24-1; cdr3_aa: CATSDFPGELFF
clone_size: few; j_call: TRBJ2-3; v_call: TRBV14; cdr3_aa: CASSQLRWDTQYF
clone_size: -; j_call: TRBJ1-2; v_call: TRBV2; cdr3_aa: CASTDAANYGYTF
clone_size: few; j_call: TRBJ2-7; v_call: TRBV5-1; cdr3_aa: CASRHDAGGNYEQYF
clone_size: -; j_call: TRBJ1-6; v_call: TRBV4-1; cdr3_aa: CASSQEGGLGLFSPLHF
clone_size: many; j_call: TRBJ2-5; v_call: TRBV24-1; cdr3_aa: CATSEGGTSGIQETQYF
clone_size: -; j_call: TRBJ2-3; v_call: TRBV6-1; cdr3_aa: CASSARTGVPDTQYF
clone_size: -; j_call: TRBJ1-2; v_call: TRBV25-1; cdr3_aa: CASSGPTGVNYGYTF
clone_size: -; j_call: TRBJ2-1; v_call: TRBV7-9; cdr3_aa: CASSPPLVGVSYNEQFF
clone_size: -; j_call: TRBJ2-7; v_call: TRBV5-1; cdr3_aa: CASSLGVRYEQYF
clone_size: -; j_call: TRBJ2-3; v_call: TRBV4-1; cdr3_aa: CASSQEGLGADTQYF
clone_size: few; j_call: TRBJ1-2; v_call: TRBV10-3; cdr3_aa: CAISEAISGTSTYGYTF
clone_size: few; j_call: TRBJ2-7; v_call: TRBV15; cdr3_aa: CATSRDTASGARDEQYF
clone_size: -; j_call: TRBJ1-1; v_call: TRBV25-1; cdr3_aa: CASSDPGQGLNTEAFF
clone_size: -; j_call: TRBJ2-5; v_call: TRBV27; cdr3_aa: CASSPWGDETQYF
clone_size: few; j_call: TRBJ2-5; v_call: TRBV7-6; cdr3_aa: CASSLNGAETQYF
clone_size: -; j_call: TRBJ2-6; v_call: TRBV5-4; cdr3_aa: CASSLWGISGANVLTF
clone_size: -; j_call: TRBJ2-5; v_call: TRBV7-8; cdr3_aa: CASTVGGETQYF
clone_size: few; j_call: TRBJ2-1; v_call: TRBV29-1; cdr3_aa: CSVDGTSGSSYNEQFF
clone_size: -; j_call: TRBJ2-7; v_call: TRBV7-9; cdr3_aa: CASSFSGISTYEQYF
clone_size: many; j_call: TRBJ2-7; v_call: TRBV27; cdr3_aa: CASSLSQGAIYEQYF
clone_size: -; j_call: TRBJ2-7; v_call: TRBV2; cdr3_aa: CASSANSVIYEQYF
clone_size: few; j_call: TRBJ1-1; v_call: TRBV7-6; cdr3_aa: CASSRRQGALNTEAFF
clone_size: -; j_call: TRBJ2-1; v_call: TRBV6-5; cdr3_aa: CASSWRWGTRQFF
clone_size: -; j_call: TRBJ1-2; v_call: TRBV29-1; cdr3_aa: CSVHRDVNYGYTF
clone_size: -; j_call: TRBJ2-5; v_call: TRBV2; cdr3_aa: CASSSLKETQYF
clone_size: -; j_call: TRBJ2-1; v_call: TRBV15; cdr3_aa: CATSPRGNEQFF
clone_size: -; j_call: TRBJ2-7; v_call: TRBV6-5; cdr3_aa: CASSLRSGSSYEQYF
clone_size: -; j_call: TRBJ1-1; v_call: TRBV7-8; cdr3_aa: CASIPPFGDRGMSEAFF
clone_size: -; j_call: TRBJ2-3; v_call: TRBV5-4; cdr3_aa: CASSSGLAQIWGDTQYF
clone_size: few; j_call: TRBJ2-7; v_call: TRBV2; cdr3_aa: CASTAGGEQYF
clone_size: few; j_call: TRBJ1-2; v_call: TRBV9; cdr3_aa: CASSSTDGYTF